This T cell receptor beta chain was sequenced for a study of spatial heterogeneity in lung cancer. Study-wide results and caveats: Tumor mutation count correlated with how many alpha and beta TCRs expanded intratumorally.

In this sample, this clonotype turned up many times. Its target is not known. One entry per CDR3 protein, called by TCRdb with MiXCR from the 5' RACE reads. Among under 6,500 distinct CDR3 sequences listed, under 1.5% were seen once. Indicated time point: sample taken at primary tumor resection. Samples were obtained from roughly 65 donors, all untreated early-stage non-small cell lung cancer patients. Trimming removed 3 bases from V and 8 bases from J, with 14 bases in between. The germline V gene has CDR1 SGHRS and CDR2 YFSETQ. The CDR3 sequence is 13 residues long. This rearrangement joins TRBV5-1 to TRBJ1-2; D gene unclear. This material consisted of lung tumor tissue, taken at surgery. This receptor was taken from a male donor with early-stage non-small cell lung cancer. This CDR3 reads CASSSTEVEGYTF. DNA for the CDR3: TGCGCCAGCAGCTCCACAGAAGTGGAAGGCTACACCTTC.